Below, 13 T cell receptor beta chains from the same sample are listed, as sequenced in a study of blood T cell repertoires in COVID-19. Method: immunoSEQ multiplex PCR; TCRdb's copy keeps in-frame clones and lacks some. Of almost 250,000 clones listed, roughly 86% are singletons. The sequencing input was peripheral blood. The receptors here all came from a woman aged 60-75 years who had recovered from COVID-19.

The chain recombines TRBV7-9 with TRBJ1-3, with 7 bases that match TRBD1. After removal of 5 bases from V and 16 bases from J, the junction contained 11 bases not matched to a gene. Germline V gene data show CDR1 as SEHNR and CDR2 as FQNEAQ (reference sequence). The CDR3 loop spans 12 amino acids. The CDR3 DNA sequence: TGTGCCAGCAGCACCGATCAGGGGGGATTGTATTTT. Translation: CASSTDQGGLYF.

The chain couples TRBV29-1 to TRBJ2-5; 12 bases match TRBD1. Per germline, CDR1 SQVTM and CDR2 ANQGSEA. V lost 4 bases to trimming and J lost 5 bases; unmatched junction nucleotides: 11. There are 16 residues in the CDR3. The CDR3 loop is CSVVGAGQGAWETQYF. The CDR3 coding sequence is TGCAGCGTTGTAGGTGCGGGACAGGGGGCATGGGAGACCCAGTACTTC.

The rearrangement uses TRBV7-2 and TRBJ1-6, with 9 bases aligning to TRBD1. Germline V gene sequence: CDR1 SGHTA, CDR2 FQGNSA. V lost 7 bases to trimming and J lost 9 bases; unmatched junction nucleotides: 10. The CDR3 extends over 15 amino acids. The CDR3 sequence: CASNHRDRVLSPLHF. The DNA of the CDR3 is TGTGCCAGCAACCACCGGGACAGGGTCCTTTCACCCCTCCACTTT.

This chain links TRBV29-1 with TRBJ2-3; D may be TRBD2 (5 bases). Germline-derived CDR1 and CDR2 are SQVTM and ANQGSEA. V gave up 8 bases and J gave up 1 base, with 16 bases separating them. This CDR3 region has 14 residues. The CDR3 bases are TGCAGCTCGGGTTGGACTGGAGGCACAGATACGCAGTATTTT. Amino acids: CSSGWTGGTDTQYF.

This clone was counted a few times. The chain employs TRBV27 and TRBJ2-1; 9 positions match TRBD2. V gave up 2 bases and J gave up 6 bases; unmatched junction bases: 8. Germline lookup yields CDR1 MNHEY and CDR2 SMNVEV (reference sequence). CDR3 length: 16 residues. The CDR3 spells CASSLQSGGPLNEQFF. The CDR3 nucleotides are TGTGCCAGCAGTTTACAGAGCGGGGGGCCTCTCAATGAGCAGTTCTTC.

The CDR3 region is CASSLEGGETQYF. As DNA, the CDR3 is TGCGCCAGCAGCCTCGAGGGCGGCGAGACCCAGTACTTC. The V and J genes are TRBV5-1 and TRBJ2-5; tentative D call: TRBD2 (5 bases). From germline, CDR1 is SGHRS and CDR2 YFSETQ. The CDR3 has 13 amino acids. Between the trimmed V and J ends, which lost 4 bases and 5 bases, there was a span of 12 bases.

V and J are TRBV9 and TRBJ1-4; weak D call: TRBD1 (6 bases). CDR1 and CDR2 (germline): SGDLS, YYNGEE. V dropped 3 bases and J dropped 1 base, with 16 bases sitting between them. The CDR3 contains 17 residues. The CDR3 DNA reads as TGTGCCAGCAGCGATTACAGGGCAGGGAGAACTAATGAAAAACTGTTTTTT. Translation gives CASSDYRAGRTNEKLFF.

The chain has TRBV4-1 and TRBJ1-6; D not resolved. This CDR3 spans 17 amino acids. CDR1 is MGHRA and CDR2 is YSYEKL in the germline V gene. V lost 0 bases and J lost 4, with 13 bases in between. The CDR3 DNA follows: TGCGCCAGCAGCCAAGAAACAGTGAGCCTTTATAATTCACCCCTCCACTTT. Translating it yields CASSQETVSLYNSPLHF.

The chain employs TRBV19 and TRBJ2-2; D is unresolved. The ends were cut back, 8 bases at V and 6 bases at J, with 10 bases in the middle. This CDR3 region has 12 residues. The germline V gene has CDR1 LNHDA and CDR2 SQIVND (reference sequence). CDR3 nucleotide sequence: TGTGCCAGTCACTCTCCCCCCGGGGAGCTGTTTTTT. Translated, it gives CASHSPPGELFF.

This clone showed up just once. The rearrangement links TRBV6-5 to TRBJ2-2; D may be TRBD1 (6 bases). From germline, CDR1 is MNHEY and CDR2 SVGAGI. This CDR3 is built from 13 residues. Trimming stripped 4 bases from V and 7 bases from J, with 10 bases between. The CDR3 protein is CASSSPQGGELFF. The CDR3 DNA reads TGTGCCAGCAGTTCCCCACAGGGCGGGGAGCTGTTTTTT.

This chain joins TRBV3-1 (or the pseudogene TRBV3-2) and TRBJ1-1; 10 bases map to TRBD1. The CDR3 is made up of 13 amino acids. J was trimmed by 6 bases and V by 4 bases; bases with no gene match: 2. Germline V CDR1 and CDR2: LGHDT, YNNKEL (reference sequence). CDR3 loop: CASSPTGGAEAFF. Here the CDR3 DNA reads TGTGCCAGCAGCCCGACAGGGGGCGCTGAAGCTTTCTTT.

V gene TRBV11-2 combines with J gene TRBJ2-2; 12 bases line up with TRBD2. The CDR3 is made up of 17 amino acids. V trimming: 3 bases; J trimming: 6 bases; junction bases outside the gene matches: 8. Germline CDR1 SGHAT, CDR2 FQNNGV. The CDR3 DNA sequence: TGTGCCAGCAGCTTGGGGACTAGCGGGTCTGCGGCCGGGGAGCTGTTTTTT. Amino acids: CASSLGTSGSAAGELFF.

The rearrangement joins TRBV9 to TRBJ2-3, with D perhaps matching TRBD2 (6 bases). The CDR3 spans 15 residues. In germline, CDR1 is SGDLS, CDR2 YYNGEE. V dropped 3 bases and J dropped 2 bases, with 13 bases sitting between them. CDR3 protein: CASSASGGNTDTQYF. For the CDR3, the DNA is TGTGCCAGCAGCGCCAGTGGGGGGAACACAGATACGCAGTATTTT.